These 23 T cell receptor beta chains were all obtained from the same sample, sequenced in a study of T cells expressing NK-cell markers. TCRdb reprocessed the 5' RACE reads, keeping one entry per CDR3 protein, no DNA. The sample has 150,000 or so distinct CDR3 sequences. The sample consisted of blood T cells: a sorted CD56 or NKG2C T cell subset, CD4+ or CD8+ T cells, or bulk PBMC T cells (not recorded which). All receptors derive from a woman between 45 and 65 years old in good health.

This chain links TRBV5-1 with TRBJ2-2; the TCRdb call, TRBD2, lacks DNA for checking. The CDR3 totals 18 residues. Germline values: CDR1 SGHRS, CDR2 YFSETQ. The CDR3: CASSPPPGTSRNTGELFF.

The chain carries TRBV13 and TRBJ2-5; the TCRdb call, TRBD2, lacks DNA for checking. CDR3 size: 16 residues. Germline CDR1 reads PRHDT; CDR2 reads FYEKMQ (reference sequence). CDR3 region: CASSLRLAGAGETQYF. The whole variable domain, remainder taken from reference TRBV13 and TRBJ2-5, is AAGVIQSPRHLIKEKRETATLKCYPIPRHDTVYWYQQGPGQDPQFLISFYEKMQSDKGSIPDRFSAQQFSDYHSELNMSSLELGDSALYFCASSLRLAGAGETQYFGPGTRLLVL.

This rearrangement joins TRBV24-1 to TRBJ2-1; without DNA, the TCRdb call of TRBD2 cannot be checked. CDR3 length equals 15 residues. Germline assignment: CDR1 KGHDR and CDR2 SFDVKD. CDR3 protein: CATSDLWTSGDEQFF.

V and J are TRBV18 and TRBJ2-1. CDR3 size: 16 residues. CDR1 is KGHSH and CDR2 is LQKENI in the germline V gene. CDR3 region: CASSPPGSSSYNEQFF. The full variable domain, completed using reference TRBV18 and TRBJ2-1, is NAGVMQNPRHLVRRRGQEARLRCSPMKGHSHVYWYRQLPEEGLKFMVYLQKENIIDESGMPKERFSAEFPKEGPSILRIQQVVRGDSAAYFCASSPPGSSSYNEQFFGPGTRLTVL.

The chain is built from TRBV15 and TRBJ2-1; TCRdb returns TRBD2, unconfirmable since there is no DNA. Germline loops: CDR1 LNHNV, CDR2 YYDKDF (reference sequence). This CDR3 contains 16 residues. This CDR3 is CATSRLTSGTYNEQFF.

The V gene is TRBV10-2, the J gene TRBJ2-3; TCRdb gives TRBD2 as the D gene, but with no DNA this cannot be confirmed. Germline CDR1 and CDR2: WSHSY and SAAADI. The CDR3 runs to 16 residues. The CDR3 reads CASSVRVDERADTQYF.

V is TRBV7-9 and J is TRBJ2-1. The length of the CDR3 is 14 residues. Germline V lookup: CDR1 SEHNR, CDR2 FQNEAQ (reference sequence). The CDR3 here is CAGSGKSSYNEQFF.

This sequence joins TRBV4-1 and TRBJ2-3; TCRdb's assignment of TRBD2 cannot be checked, as there is no DNA. The length of the CDR3 is 15 residues. Looked up from germline, CDR1 is MGHRA and CDR2 is YSYEKL. The CDR3 here is CASSHRKEGTDTQYF.

The chain links TRBV10-3 to TRBJ2-1; TCRdb calls TRBD2, which cannot be checked without DNA. The germline CDR1 and CDR2 sequences are ENHRY and SYGVKD. This CDR3 region has 15 residues. CDR3 sequence reads: CAISSTSGSFYEQFF.

The gene calls are TRBV29-1 and TRBJ1-1; TCRdb calls TRBD1, which cannot be checked without DNA. CDR1 is SQVTM, CDR2 ANQGSEA, per germline. CDR3 length: 12 residues. CDR3 loop: CSVSQDSRVAFF.

This sequence joins TRBV28 and TRBJ1-4. Germline values: CDR1 MDHEN, CDR2 SYDVKM. The CDR3 spans 13 residues. This CDR3 is CASVRSLSEKLFF. The complete variable domain, with remaining parts taken from reference TRBV28 and TRBJ1-4, reads DVKVTQSSRYLVKRTGEKVFLECVQDMDHENMFWYRQDPGLGLRLIYFSYDVKMKEKGDIPEGYSVSREKKERFSLILESASTNQTSMYLCASVRSLSEKLFFGSGTQLSVL.

The chain employs TRBV7-2 and TRBJ1-5; TCRdb's D gene call, TRBD1, goes unchecked for lack of DNA. The CDR3 loop spans 15 amino acids. CDR1 and CDR2 from the germline V gene are SGHTA and FQGNSA. This CDR3 is CASSFMAGSNQPQHF.

The rearrangement joins TRBV6-2 or TRBV6-3 to TRBJ2-3; the D gene TCRdb calls, TRBD2, cannot be checked with no DNA. The CDR3 length is 16 residues. Germline-derived CDR1 and CDR2 are MNHEY and SVGEGT. CDR3 residues: CASSFQTSGSLDTQYF.

The chain uses TRBV4-1 and TRBJ1-2. Looked up from germline, CDR1 is MGHRA and CDR2 is YSYEKL. The CDR3 covers 16 residues. The CDR3: CASRGTIGSNSYGYTF.

The chain is built from TRBV7-8 and TRBJ2-3; TCRdb calls TRBD2, which cannot be checked without DNA. Germline V gene lookup returns CDR1 SGHVS and CDR2 FQNEAQ. This CDR3 contains 19 residues. CDR3 residues: CASSSTSASGSPSTDTQYF.

The V call is TRBV3-1, the J call TRBJ2-3; TCRdb picks TRBD2, but there is no DNA to check that call. CDR3 size: 15 residues. Germline V gene data show CDR1 as LGHDT and CDR2 as YNNKEL (reference sequence). CDR3 sequence: CASSRGAGVADTQYF.

V usage is TRBV24-1 and J usage is TRBJ2-1; lacking DNA, the TRBD1 call made by TCRdb goes unchecked. CDR3 length equals 17 residues. Germline loops: CDR1 KGHDR, CDR2 SFDVKD. The CDR3 spells CATGGDRGSFSYNEQFF.

The CDR3 here is CASSFERDTEAFF. This chain links TRBV11-2 with TRBJ1-1. The CDR3 totals 13 residues. The germline gives CDR1 SGHAT, CDR2 FQNNGV.

The rearrangement links TRBV12-3 or TRBV12-4 to TRBJ2-7. This CDR3 has 13 amino acids. The CDR3 reads CASSSDGTYEQYF.

This chain connects TRBV4-1 to TRBJ2-7; TCRdb's D call, TRBD1, is unchecked because there is no DNA. Germline CDR1 is MGHRA and CDR2 is YSYEKL. CDR3 length equals 17 residues. Here the CDR3 reads CASSPPGGETPSYEQYF.

This chain uses TRBV7-9 with TRBJ2-7; with no DNA, the TCRdb D assignment of TRBD2 cannot be verified. CDR1 and CDR2 (germline): SEHNR, FQNEAQ (reference sequence). The CDR3 extends over 16 amino acids. The chain's CDR3 is CASSGFSGYSSYEQYF.

The chain links TRBV6-5 to TRBJ2-5; TCRdb's assignment of TRBD1 cannot be checked, as there is no DNA. CDR1 and CDR2 from the germline V gene are MNHEY and SVGAGI. The CDR3 spans 13 residues. CDR3 protein: CASSFGTEETQYF.

The gene calls are TRBV12-3 or TRBV12-4 and TRBJ2-4; TCRdb selects TRBD1, and the lack of DNA leaves this call unchecked. The CDR3 extends over 15 amino acids. CDR3 in amino acids: CASTWPPRAKNIQYF.